The 6 T cell receptor beta chains below were found in one sample sequenced in a study of control samples from healthy donors and cancer patients. Here immunoSEQ multiplex PCR was the method, and the copy in TCRdb shows in-frame clones only, minus some. The table has roughly 150,000 clones, roughly 92% seen once. Sequencing was performed on blood. These receptors all stem from a woman under 40 in good health.

The chain combines TRBV5-1 with TRBJ1-6; 7 nucleotides agree with TRBD1. Germline CDR1 and CDR2: SGHRS and YFSETQ. The J segment lost 10 bases and the V segment lost 0 bases, leaving 7 bases of the junction unmatched. The CDR3 extends over 15 amino acids. This CDR3 reads CASSLGGQSLSPLHF. CDR3 DNA: TGCGCCAGCAGCTTGGGGGGACAGAGCCTATCACCCCTCCACTTT.

The gene calls are TRBV7-8 and TRBJ2-5; 9 bases map to TRBD2. CDR1 and CDR2 from the germline V gene are SGHVS and FQNEAQ. This CDR3 spans 16 amino acids. Trimming took 1 base from V and 5 from J; bases not matched to a gene: 8. Here the CDR3 DNA reads TGTGCCAGCAGCTTAGATGAAGCGGGAGGTTCGGAGACCCAGTACTTC. This sequence encodes CASSLDEAGGSETQYF.

The chain carries TRBV12-3 or TRBV12-4 and TRBJ2-5, with 7 bases aligning to TRBD1. There are 13 residues in the CDR3. Germline trimming cut 5 bases from V and 5 bases from J; bases unmatched to any gene: 5. CDR3 coding DNA: TGTGCCAGCAGTGTACAGGGGCGGGAGACCCAGTACTTC. Translating it yields CASSVQGRETQYF.

This chain uses TRBV4-3 with TRBJ2-1; TRBD1 or TRBD2 may be the D gene (5 bases each). This CDR3 has 18 residues. The germline V and J ends were trimmed by 1 base and 8 bases, with 24 bases remaining between them. The germline gives CDR1 LGHNA, CDR2 YSLEER. The CDR3 nucleotides are TGCGCCAGCAGCCAAGCACCCGGGGAAGGGGCCGTGTCATATGAGCAGTTCTTC. Translated, it gives CASSQAPGEGAVSYEQFF.

The V gene is TRBV9, the J gene TRBJ1-3; D ambiguous. Germline V CDR1 and CDR2: SGDLS, YYNGEE. The CDR3 is made up of 14 amino acids. Between the trimmed V and J ends, which lost 4 bases and 0 bases, there was a span of 8 bases. The CDR3, as DNA: TGTGCCAGCAGCCCGACCGTCTCTGGAAACACCATATATTTT. As protein: CASSPTVSGNTIYF.

This chain connects TRBV27 to TRBJ1-1; D perhaps matches TRBD1 (6 bases). Between the trimmed V and J ends, which lost 6 bases and 5 bases, there was a span of 13 bases. The germline gives CDR1 MNHEY, CDR2 SMNVEV (reference sequence). The CDR3 contains 13 residues. The CDR3 DNA reads as TGTGCCAGCAGCCTAAGTAGGGGGACTGAAGCTTTCTTT. Its protein product is CASSLSRGTEAFF.